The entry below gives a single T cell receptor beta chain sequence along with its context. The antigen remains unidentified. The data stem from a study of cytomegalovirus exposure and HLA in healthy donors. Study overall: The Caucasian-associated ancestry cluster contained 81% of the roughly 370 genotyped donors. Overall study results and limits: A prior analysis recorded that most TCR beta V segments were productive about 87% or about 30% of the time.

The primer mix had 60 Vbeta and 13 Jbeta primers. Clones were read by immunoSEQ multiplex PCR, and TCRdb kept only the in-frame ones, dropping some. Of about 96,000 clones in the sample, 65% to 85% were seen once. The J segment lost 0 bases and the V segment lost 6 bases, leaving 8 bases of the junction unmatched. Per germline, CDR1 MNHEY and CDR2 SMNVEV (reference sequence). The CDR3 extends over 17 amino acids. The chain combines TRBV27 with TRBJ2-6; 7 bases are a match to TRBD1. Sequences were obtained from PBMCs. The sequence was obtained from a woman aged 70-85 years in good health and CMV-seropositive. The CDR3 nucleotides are TGTGCCAGCAGGCCCGGGACAGCCCGCTCTGGGGCCAACGTCCTGACTTTC. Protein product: CASRPGTARSGANVLTF. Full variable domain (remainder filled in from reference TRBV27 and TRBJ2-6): EAQVTQNPRYLITVTGKKLTVTCSQNMNHEYMSWYRQDPGLGLRQIYYSMNVEVTDKGDVPEGYKVSRKEKRNFPLILESPSPNQTSLYFCASRPGTARSGANVLTFGAGSRLTVL.